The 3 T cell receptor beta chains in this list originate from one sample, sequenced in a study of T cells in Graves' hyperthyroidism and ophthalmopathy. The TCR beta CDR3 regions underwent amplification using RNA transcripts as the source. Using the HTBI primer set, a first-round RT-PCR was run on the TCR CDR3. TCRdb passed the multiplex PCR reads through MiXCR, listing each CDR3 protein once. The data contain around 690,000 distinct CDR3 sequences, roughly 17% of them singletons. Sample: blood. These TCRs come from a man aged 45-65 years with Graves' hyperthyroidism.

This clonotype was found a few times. The CDR3 DNA follows: TGTGCCATCAGTGAGTCGGGTACAGATGAAAAACTGTTTTTT. Translating it yields CAISESGTDEKLFF. V is TRBV10-3 and J is TRBJ1-4, with D uncertain. The CDR3 has 14 amino acids. Germline loops: CDR1 ENHRY, CDR2 SYGVKD. The V end was cut by 0 bases, the J end by 6 bases, with 8 bases between.

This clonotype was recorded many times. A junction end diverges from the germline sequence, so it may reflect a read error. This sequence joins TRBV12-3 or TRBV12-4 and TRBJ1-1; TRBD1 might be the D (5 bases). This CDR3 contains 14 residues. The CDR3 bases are TGTGCCAGCAGCTTAGGGCAGGGAAGCACTGAAGCTTTCTTT. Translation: CASSLGQGSTEAFF.

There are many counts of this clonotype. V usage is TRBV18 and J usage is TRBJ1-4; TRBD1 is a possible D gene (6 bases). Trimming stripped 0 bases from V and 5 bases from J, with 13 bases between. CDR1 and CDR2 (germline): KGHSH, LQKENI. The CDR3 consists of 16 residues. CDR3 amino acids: CASSPPSSRGNEKLFF. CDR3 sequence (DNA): TGTGCCAGCTCACCACCTTCGTCCAGGGGCAATGAAAAACTGTTTTTT.